This T cell receptor (beta chain) emerged from a study of OX40 agonist ivuxolimab in advanced cancers. The germline gives CDR1 MGHRA, CDR2 YSYEKL. CDR3 length: 14 residues. V lost 4 bases, J lost 2 bases, and 5 bases stayed unmatched. Here immunoSEQ multiplex PCR was the method, and the copy in TCRdb shows in-frame clones only, minus some. Seen here are roughly 28,000 clones, 83% observed once, and the top ten hold roughly 12%. J is TRBJ2-7 and V is TRBV4-1; 7 bases map to TRBD1. This TCR came from an adult with an advanced solid tumor such as melanoma, head and neck, liver or kidney cancer. The sequencing used CD4+ or CD8+ T cells sorted from blood, collected in a trial of the OX40 agonist ivuxolimab. Here the CDR3 reads CASSLRQGPYEQYF. The CDR3 region has the DNA TGCGCCAGCAGCCTCCGACAGGGACCCTACGAGCAGTACTTC.